This T cell receptor beta chain was documented in a study of T cell responses to AZD1222 COVID-19 vaccine. Study-wide results and limits: Clonal diversity was possibly underestimated; the donors were predominantly white British and more often female.

The repertoire was sequenced with immunoSEQ multiplex PCR; TCRdb's copy has only in-frame clones and lacks some. The sample consists of about 120,000 clones, roughly nine tenths of them appearing once. In regard to this clone: Its antigen is as yet unknown.

The V end lost 7 bases, the J end lost 3 bases, and 10 bases lay between the germline ends. The CDR3 spans 13 residues. The J gene is TRBJ1-5, the V gene TRBV12-3 or TRBV12-4; TRBD1 might be the D (5 bases). The TCR sequence derives from an adult in good health. The sample in question was peripheral blood, obtained on day 0 of AZD1222 vaccination. CDR3 in amino acids: CASTQQVNQPQHF. Here the CDR3 DNA reads TGTGCCAGCACCCAACAGGTCAATCAGCCCCAGCATTTT.